The rows below give T cell receptor beta chains drawn from one sample of a study of identical twins. Each CDR3 protein gets one entry after TCRdb re-called the 5' RACE reads with MiXCR. The sample shows roughly 690,000 distinct CDR3 sequences, around 20% of them seen only once. This sample was shared with a second study, whose subject was T cells expressing NK-cell markers.

The sample comprised PBMCs. The source of these receptors is a woman between 18 and 30 years old in good health. CDR3s include the opening cysteine and the closing phenylalanine or tryptophan. Clone size, where shown, is once, few, many, or a class for clones that have expanded.

TRBJ2-1,TRBV10-3,-,CAISESGEAYNEQFF
TRBJ1-6,TRBV7-2,few,CASSFGHSPLHF
TRBJ2-1,TRBV20-1,few,CSARNPGTGVGEQFF
TRBJ2-3,TRBV20-1,-,CSAPRGGAIADTQYF
TRBJ2-1,TRBV12-3/TRBV12-4,few,CASSFLRGHNEQFF
TRBJ2-5,TRBV7-9,-,CASSPLAGYFQETQYF
TRBJ2-3,TRBV29-1,few,CRDIASGTDTQYF
TRBJ1-2,TRBV6-5,-,CASSSRRQETSEGYTF
TRBJ2-7,TRBV4-3,-,CASSQDLTGSYEQYF
TRBJ2-7,TRBV2,-,CASRGSRDISYEQYF
TRBJ2-7,TRBV12-3/TRBV12-4,many,CASSPGVYEQYF
TRBJ2-1,TRBV20-1,few,CSASWAATYNEQFF
TRBJ1-4,TRBV25-1,-,CASSAPHGANEKLFF
TRBJ1-5,TRBV5-5,-,CASSISQGGNQPQHF
TRBJ1-1,TRBV5-1,many,CASSFQGNGAFF
TRBJ2-5,TRBV6-5,-,CASSYSGQETQYF
TRBJ2-7,TRBV27,-,CASSRRGGSYEQYF